The present entry profiles one TCR beta chain with its context. Some clones are missing from TCRdb's copy, which holds only in-frame ones; the method was immunoSEQ multiplex PCR. The table records approximately 320,000 clones, roughly 87% of them present only once. These data come from a study of blood T cell repertoires in COVID-19. About the study: The origin of the acute and convalescent COVID-19 samples was the United States, Italy and Spain.

Cohort 3 recovery required two negative PCRs, clearance, or symptom resolution. This CDR3 is built from 15 residues. Germline V CDR1 and CDR2: PRHDT, FYEKMQ (reference sequence). Trimming pared 8 bases from V and 0 bases from J, leaving 14 bases between. The material sequenced was PBMCs or T cells enriched from blood (not recorded which). The chain recombines TRBV13 with TRBJ2-1; possible D gene TRBD2, 7 bases. The sequence was obtained from a woman aged 18-29 years who had recovered from COVID-19. CDR3 sequence reads: CASRGGGASYNEQFF. The CDR3 nucleotides read TGTGCCAGCCGCGGAGGGGGGGCCTCCTACAATGAGCAGTTCTTC.